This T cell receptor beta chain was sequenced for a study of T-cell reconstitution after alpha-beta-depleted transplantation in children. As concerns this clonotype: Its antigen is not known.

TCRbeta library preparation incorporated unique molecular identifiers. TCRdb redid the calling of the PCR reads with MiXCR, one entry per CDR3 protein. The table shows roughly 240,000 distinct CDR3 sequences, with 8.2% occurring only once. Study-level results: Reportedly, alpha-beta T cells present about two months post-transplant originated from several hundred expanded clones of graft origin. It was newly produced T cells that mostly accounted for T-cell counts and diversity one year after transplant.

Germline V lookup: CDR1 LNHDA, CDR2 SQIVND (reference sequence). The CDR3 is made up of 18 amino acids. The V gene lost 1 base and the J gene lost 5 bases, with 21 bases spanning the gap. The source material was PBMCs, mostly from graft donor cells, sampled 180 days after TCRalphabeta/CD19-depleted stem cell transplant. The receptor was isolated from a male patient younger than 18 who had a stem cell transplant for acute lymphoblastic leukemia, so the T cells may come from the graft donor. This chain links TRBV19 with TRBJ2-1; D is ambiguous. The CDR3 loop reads CASSIGLLKVSGDNEQFF. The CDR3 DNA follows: TGTGCCAGTAGTATAGGCCTCCTGAAGGTCTCGGGCGACAATGAGCAGTTCTTC. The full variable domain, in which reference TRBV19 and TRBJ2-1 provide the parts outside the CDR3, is DGGITQSPKYLFRKEGQNVTLSCEQNLNHDAMYWYRQDPGQGLRLIYYSQIVNDFQKGDIAEGYSVSREKKESFPLTVTSAQKNPTAFYLCASSIGLLKVSGDNEQFFGPGTRLTVL.